Below are 16 T cell receptor beta chains sequenced from a single sample in a study of CD8 T cells in Susac syndrome. Random hexamers served to reverse transcribe roughly 0.5 to 1 ug RNA. TCRdb ran MiXCR on the immunoSEQ multiplex PCR reads and lists one entry per CDR3 protein. The table has roughly 130,000 distinct CDR3 sequences, roughly 96% seen once. The sequenced sample consisted of CD4+ T cells from PBMCs. All receptors derive from a human donor in good health.

In its sample, this clonotype was seen once. V usage is TRBV27 and J usage is TRBJ2-7; D could derive from TRBD1 or TRBD2 (6 bases each). The CDR3 has 17 amino acids. The germline V gene encodes CDR1 MNHEY and CDR2 SMNVEV (reference sequence). The V end was cut by 4 bases, the J end by 3 bases, with 22 bases between. The DNA of the CDR3 is TGTGCCAGCAGTTCCCCTTTGAGAGGGGGGTTGCGCTACGAGCAGTACTTC. This encodes CASSSPLRGGLRYEQYF.

The chain carries TRBV29-1 and TRBJ2-3; D possibly uses TRBD1 or TRBD2 (6 bases each). The CDR3 runs to 13 residues. Trimming removed 4 bases at V and 2 bases at J, with 10 bases between. From germline, CDR1 is SQVTM and CDR2 ANQGSEA. CDR3 sequence: CSVVGGLTDTQYF. The CDR3 DNA reads TGCAGCGTTGTAGGGGGGCTCACAGATACGCAGTATTTT.

The chain carries TRBV6-6 and TRBJ2-7; 7 nucleotides match TRBD1. CDR1 is MNHNY, CDR2 SVGAGI, per germline (reference sequence). V dropped 0 bases and J dropped 3; count of bases not matched to a gene: 2. This CDR3 spans 14 amino acids. CDR3 DNA: TGTGCCAGCAGTTACTCGACAGGGAACTACGAGCAGTACTTC. It translates to CASSYSTGNYEQYF.

This chain connects TRBV20-1 to TRBJ1-1; D is perhaps TRBD1 (6 bases). The CDR3 runs to 11 residues. In germline, CDR1 is DFQATT, CDR2 SNEGSKA (reference sequence). CDR3 nucleotide sequence: TGCAGGGGACATACGAACACTGAAGCTTTCTTT. Residues: CRGHTNTEAFF.

J is TRBJ1-2 and V is TRBV27; D not resolved. CDR3 length: 12 residues. Deletions cut 6 bases from V and 8 bases from J, with 13 bases between. The V gene's germline CDR1 is MNHEY and CDR2 SMNVEV (reference sequence). The CDR3 DNA sequence: TGTGCCAGCAGGGCCCCGGGTGGCGGCTACACCTTC. Translation: CASRAPGGGYTF.

V is TRBV27 and J is TRBJ2-4; tentatively, D is TRBD1 or TRBD2 (5 bases each). V was cut by 6 bases and J by 6 bases, with 21 bases left in between. The CDR3 consists of 16 residues. CDR1 MNHEY and CDR2 SMNVEV come from the germline V gene (reference sequence). CDR3 DNA sequence: TGTGCCAGCAGCCCACTTCATCTCGGGGCTGGAAACATTCAGTACTTC. Translation: CASSPLHLGAGNIQYF.

The chain has TRBV13 and TRBJ2-3, with D uncertain. The ends were cut back, 3 bases at V and 3 bases at J, with 10 bases in the middle. The CDR3 has 14 residues. Per the germline V gene, CDR1 is PRHDT and CDR2 is FYEKMQ (reference sequence). Written as DNA, the CDR3 is TGTGCCAGCAGCTTCCCGCGTGTGACAGATACGCAGTATTTT. It is translated as CASSFPRVTDTQYF.

The rearrangement uses TRBV10-2 and TRBJ1-5; maybe TRBD1 (6 bases). The CDR3 consists of 14 residues. Germline V CDR1 and CDR2: WSHSY, SAAADI. V lost 4 bases and J 6 bases, leaving 13 bases between the germline ends. CDR3 coding DNA: TGCGCCAGCAGTGCTGCGGGGGGCGGTCAGCCCCAGCATTTT. Protein sequence: CASSAAGGGQPQHF.

V usage is TRBV12-3 or TRBV12-4 and J usage is TRBJ2-3; no clear D gene. V lost 0 bases and J lost 4, with 5 bases in between. The CDR3 has 13 residues. For the CDR3, the DNA is TGTGCCAGCAGTTTAGCCCCCCCAGATACGCAGTATTTT. The encoded protein is CASSLAPPDTQYF.

The chain employs TRBV29-1 and TRBJ1-4; 11 bases fit TRBD1. The CDR3 consists of 14 residues. V gave up 7 bases and J gave up 7 bases; unmatched junction bases: 8. Germline loops: CDR1 SQVTM, CDR2 ANQGSEA. In DNA, the CDR3 is TGCAGCGCCCGGGACAGGGGGTGGGGTGAAAAACTGTTTTTT. Protein product: CSARDRGWGEKLFF.

The chain has TRBV18 and TRBJ2-7, with unresolved D. The CDR3 is 14 amino acids. The V end was cut by 4 bases, the J end by 2 bases, with 12 bases between. The V gene's germline CDR1 is KGHSH and CDR2 LQKENI. The CDR3 nucleotides read TGTGCCAGCTCACGGAACAGCAACGCCTACGAGCAGTACTTC. Translation: CASSRNSNAYEQYF.

This sequence joins TRBV23-1 and TRBJ1-3, with D tentatively TRBD1 (5 bases). TRBV23-1 is recorded as an ORF, its role being uncertain. V was trimmed by 0 bases and J by 3 bases, leaving 12 bases between them. The CDR3 is made up of 16 amino acids. Here the CDR3 DNA reads TGCGCCAGCAGTCAATCGGTGGGGCGCTTTGGAAACACCATATATTTT. As protein: CASSQSVGRFGNTIYF.

Here the CDR3 reads CASSHPSGYEQYF. CDR3 DNA: TGTGCCAGCAGCCATCCGAGCGGATACGAGCAGTACTTC. The V call is TRBV3-1, the J call TRBJ2-7; D perhaps matches TRBD2 (5 bases). There are 13 residues in the CDR3. In germline, CDR1 is LGHDT, CDR2 YNNKEL (reference sequence). Deletions cut 3 bases from V and 4 bases from J, with 10 bases between.

The CDR3 region is CSVEALNNMNTEAFF. For the CDR3, the DNA is TGCAGCGTTGAAGCTCTCAACAACATGAACACTGAAGCTTTCTTT. The chain couples TRBV29-1 to TRBJ1-1; D is unresolved. The germline gives CDR1 SQVTM, CDR2 ANQGSEA. V lost 1 base and J 0 bases, leaving 12 bases between the germline ends. CDR3 length: 15 amino acids.

J is TRBJ2-4 and V is TRBV3-1; TRBD1 is a possible D gene (5 bases). Germline CDR1 and CDR2: LGHDT and YNNKEL (reference sequence). This CDR3 is built from 14 residues. V was clipped by 0 bases and J by 6 bases, with 9 bases between them. CDR3 in DNA: TGTGCCAGCAGCCAAGAAAGGGGCAGAAACATTCAGTACTTC. Translating it yields CASSQERGRNIQYF. The full variable domain, in which reference TRBV3-1 and TRBJ2-4 provide the parts outside the CDR3, is DTAVSQTPKYLVTQMGNDKSIKCEQNLGHDTMYWYKQDSKKFLKIMFSYNNKELIINETVPNRFSPKSPDKAHLNLHINSLELGDSAVYFCASSQERGRNIQYFGAGTRLSVL.

This clonotype was observed a single time. The V call is TRBV6-2 or TRBV6-3, the J call TRBJ2-7; D remains ambiguous. This CDR3 is 12 amino acids long. V gave up 7 bases and J gave up 0 bases, with 7 bases separating them. Germline CDR1 and CDR2: MNHEY and SVGEGT. The CDR3: CASISSSYEQYF. DNA for the CDR3: TGTGCCAGCATCTCGAGCTCCTACGAGCAGTACTTC.